This passage covers 32 T cell receptor beta chains from one sample sequenced in a study of radiotherapy plus CTLA-4 blockade in lung cancer. The protocol was immunoSEQ multiplex PCR, while the TCRdb copy is restricted to in-frame clones and leaves out a portion. Of 50,000 to 60,000 clones listed, roughly four fifths are singletons. The specimen was peripheral blood, collected from a patient treated with radiotherapy plus ipilimumab. The origin of the receptors is a human donor with non-small cell lung cancer whose response to radiotherapy plus ipilimumab could not be evaluated.

CDR3 protein: CASSPGDGYNEQFF. The CDR3, as DNA: TGTGCCAGCAGCCCGGGGGACGGCTACAATGAGCAGTTCTTC. V usage is TRBV5-8 and J usage is TRBJ2-1; TRBD2 might be the D (6 bases). Germline values: CDR1 SGHTS, CDR2 YDEGEE. CDR3 length: 14 residues. V was clipped by 4 bases and J by 3 bases, with 11 bases between them.

This chain joins TRBV5-4 and TRBJ2-5; 9 nucleotides align to TRBD1. Germline loops: CDR1 SGHNT, CDR2 YYREEE (reference sequence). The CDR3 runs to 15 residues. V lost 1 base, J lost 2 bases, and 3 bases stayed unmatched. For the CDR3, the DNA is TGTGCCAGCAGCTTGATTGACAGGGGGCAAGAGACCCAGTACTTC. Translated, it gives CASSLIDRGQETQYF.

The genes are TRBV27 and TRBJ2-7; TRBD2 matches at 8 bases. The CDR3 runs 14 residues. Trimming removed 3 bases from V and 2 bases from J; junction bases left unmatched: 3. Germline-derived CDR1 and CDR2 are MNHEY and SMNVEV (reference sequence). DNA for the CDR3: TGTGCCAGCAGTTTGGCGGGAGGCCCCTACGAGCAGTACTTC. This translates into CASSLAGGPYEQYF.

The chain couples TRBV18 to TRBJ2-5; 10 bases map to TRBD1. The J call is doubtful: the DNA matches TRBJ2-7 better. Germline V gene data show CDR1 as KGHSH and CDR2 as LQKENI. CDR3 length: 13 amino acids. In DNA, the CDR3 is TGTGCCAGCACGACAGGGGGCATCGACGAGCAGTACTTC. Translation gives CASTTGGIDEQYF.

The chain recombines TRBV4-3 with TRBJ1-5; tentatively, D is TRBD1 (6 bases). The V gene lost 0 bases and the J gene lost 5 bases, with 20 bases spanning the gap. CDR3 length: 18 amino acids. Looked up from germline, CDR1 is LGHNA and CDR2 is YSLEER. CDR3 residues: CASSQDRGRGWSDQPQHF. As DNA, the CDR3 is TGCGCCAGCAGCCAAGATCGGGGCAGGGGCTGGTCGGATCAGCCCCAGCATTTT.

The V gene is TRBV7-2, the J gene TRBJ2-7; TRBD1 matches at 7 bases. The CDR3 has 14 amino acids. Trimming took 5 bases from V and 6 from J; bases not matched to a gene: 10. CDR1 and CDR2 (germline): SGHTA, FQGNSA. DNA of the CDR3: TGTGCCAGCAGCGTAGACAGGGTTGGGGGCGAGCAGTACTTC. Its translation is CASSVDRVGGEQYF.

The chain employs TRBV27 and TRBJ1-5; tentative D call: TRBD1 (6 bases). CDR1 and CDR2 (germline): MNHEY, SMNVEV (reference sequence). V was clipped by 6 bases and J by 9 bases, with 21 bases between them. CDR3 length: 15 residues. The CDR3 protein is CASSRTGEQGGPQHF. CDR3 coding DNA: TGTGCCAGCAGCCGAACTGGGGAACAGGGTGGGCCCCAGCATTTT.

This clone was observed a handful of times. The identical CDR3 is also encoded by other nucleotide sequences in the sample. CDR3: CASSYVRNEKLFF. The CDR3 coding sequence is TGTGCCAGCAGTTACGTGAGAAATGAAAAACTGTTTTTT. This sequence joins TRBV6-5 and TRBJ1-4; D remains ambiguous. Trimming stripped 2 bases from V and 5 bases from J, with 6 bases between. The CDR3 length is 13 residues. Germline V gene data show CDR1 as MNHEY and CDR2 as SVGAGI.

The chain is built from TRBV19 and TRBJ2-7; tentatively, D is TRBD2 (5 bases). The germline V gene has CDR1 LNHDA and CDR2 SQIVND (reference sequence). V lost 0 bases and J lost 3, with 9 bases in between. This CDR3 comprises 14 residues. This CDR3 is CASSIDSRGYEQYF. The CDR3 coding sequence is TGTGCCAGTAGTATAGATAGCCGGGGCTACGAGCAGTACTTC.

This chain links TRBV6-1 with TRBJ2-7, with 9 bases matching TRBD1. Unmatched junction bases numbered 8, after V lost 10 bases and J lost 4 bases. There are 13 residues in the CDR3. Looked up from germline, CDR1 is MNHNS and CDR2 is SASEGT. Here the CDR3 reads CAIYRGLGYEQYF. The CDR3 nucleotides are TGTGCCATTTACAGGGGGCTAGGGTACGAGCAGTACTTC.

V gene TRBV13 combines with J gene TRBJ1-2, with TRBD1 identical over 8 bases. J was trimmed by 7 bases and V by 5 bases; bases with no gene match: 12. The germline V gene encodes CDR1 PRHDT and CDR2 FYEKMQ (reference sequence). The CDR3 contains 15 residues. The CDR3 loop reads CASSDSRQGQGGYTF. The CDR3 nucleotides are TGTGCCAGCAGCGACTCCCGACAGGGGCAGGGTGGCTACACCTTC.

The chain combines TRBV25-1 with TRBJ2-5; D is possibly TRBD2 (5 bases). Trimming shortened V by 1 base and J by 5 bases, and 11 bases separated the two germline ends. Germline V gene data show CDR1 as MGHDK and CDR2 as SYGVNS. The CDR3 runs to 14 residues. CDR3 sequence (DNA): TGTGCCAGCAGTGAATGGGTGCGCGGGGAGACCCAGTACTTC. It encodes CASSEWVRGETQYF.

This chain connects TRBV6-5 to TRBJ2-1, with D possibly matching TRBD2 (6 bases). Trimming cost V 2 bases and J 4 bases, with 15 bases left between them. CDR3 length: 16 amino acids. Germline CDR1 and CDR2: MNHEY and SVGAGI. CDR3 DNA sequence: TGTGCCAGCAGTTACACGCAGGGAGGCCGATACAATGAGCAGTTCTTC. As protein: CASSYTQGGRYNEQFF.

V gene TRBV18 combines with J gene TRBJ1-2, with a possible D match to TRBD1 (6 bases). The germline V and J ends were trimmed by 3 bases and 2 bases, with 13 bases remaining between them. Germline CDR1 reads KGHSH; CDR2 reads LQKENI. There are 15 residues in the CDR3. The CDR3 nucleotides are TGTGCCAGCTCACCGCGGACAGATACAAACTATGGCTACACCTTC. It specifies CASSPRTDTNYGYTF.

This clone was picked up a small number of times. The J gene is TRBJ1-1, the V gene TRBV6-5; D gene uncertain. The CDR3 sequence is 14 residues long. The germline CDR1 and CDR2 sequences are MNHEY and SVGAGI. Trimming took 4 bases from V and 1 from J, leaving 10 bases between them. Here the CDR3 reads CASSSRQKNTEAFF. The CDR3 region has the DNA TGTGCCAGCAGTTCGAGGCAGAAGAACACTGAAGCTTTCTTT.

V and J are TRBV10-2 and TRBJ2-6; 8 bases align to TRBD2. Trimming at V came to 8 bases and at J to 4 bases, leaving 13 bases not matched to a gene. CDR3 size: 17 residues. CDR1 is WSHSY, CDR2 SAAADI, per germline. Written as DNA, the CDR3 is TGCGCCAGCCACGGGGGGCGGGGGGCGGGGGGGGCCAACGTCCTGACTTTC. Translated, it gives CASHGGRGAGGANVLTF.

V and J are TRBV15 and TRBJ2-6; TRBD2 matches at 9 bases. V shed 0 bases, J shed 2 bases, and the junction held 5 bases outside the gene matches. The CDR3 consists of 18 residues. Germline CDR1 and CDR2: LNHNV and YYDKDF (reference sequence). CDR3 sequence reads: CATSRDRRGGPGANVLTF. Here the CDR3 DNA reads TGTGCCACCAGCAGAGATCGGCGGGGGGGCCCTGGGGCCAACGTCCTGACTTTC.

The chain has TRBV18 and TRBJ2-5; possibly TRBD1 for D (5 bases). Germline V gene lookup returns CDR1 KGHSH and CDR2 LQKENI. V was pared by 0 bases and J by 5 bases, with 10 bases between. The CDR3 runs 14 residues. The CDR3 is CASSPPIQGETQYF. The DNA for the CDR3 is TGTGCCAGCTCACCACCGATCCAGGGCGAGACCCAGTACTTC.

The CDR3 here is CASSPGGSYEQYF. CDR3 nucleotide sequence: TGTGCCAGCAGTCCAGGGGGGTCCTACGAGCAGTACTTC. The V call is TRBV27, the J call TRBJ2-5; a weak D match, TRBD1 (7 bases). The DNA end favors TRBJ2-7, so the J call may be wrong. CDR1 and CDR2 from the germline V gene are MNHEY and SMNVEV (reference sequence). The CDR3 is 13 amino acids.

The chain carries TRBV21-1 and TRBJ2-3; the table gives TRBD1 as D, unverified against the DNA. TRBV21-1 is a pseudogene. CDR3 length: 14 residues. As DNA, the CDR3 is TGTGCCAGCAGCAAAGAGGCCAGGGCAGATACGCAGTATTTT. Protein: CASSKEARADTQYF.

This sequence joins TRBV6-5 and TRBJ1-6, with D tentatively TRBD1 (6 bases). The CDR3 has 14 amino acids. V lost 3 bases and J lost 8, with 11 bases in between. CDR1 and CDR2 from the germline V gene are MNHEY and SVGAGI. The CDR3 loop is CASSYRTVDSPLHF. As DNA, the CDR3 is TGTGCCAGCAGTTATCGGACAGTAGATTCACCCCTCCACTTT.

The CDR3 DNA sequence: TGTGCCAGCAGTTACTCGCGACAGGGGAGGGAAAAACTGTTTTTT. It codes for CASSYSRQGREKLFF. The V call is TRBV6-5, the J call TRBJ1-4; 8 bases are shared with TRBD1. The V and J ends lost 0 bases and 8 bases, in that order; junction bases with no gene match: 5. Germline V gene lookup returns CDR1 MNHEY and CDR2 SVGAGI. The CDR3 covers 15 residues.

This sequence joins TRBV28 and TRBJ1-2, with D possibly being TRBD1 (6 bases). The V and J ends lost 1 base and 3 bases respectively, with 27 bases between them. CDR3 length equals 20 residues. Germline CDR1 and CDR2: MDHEN and SYDVKM. CDR3 in DNA: TGTGCCAGCAGTTTATCGGGTTCTTTCGGGTTTGGGGGCGCGGACTATGGCTACACCTTC. Translation gives CASSLSGSFGFGGADYGYTF.

A single count supports this clone. The rearrangement joins TRBV6-6 to TRBJ2-1; 7 bases map to TRBD1. The J segment lost 8 bases and the V segment lost 6 bases, leaving 4 bases of the junction unmatched. Germline CDR1 MNHNY, CDR2 SVGAGI (reference sequence). The CDR3 has 12 amino acids. This CDR3 is CASSPTGYEQFF. CDR3 bases: TGTGCCAGCAGCCCGACAGGGTATGAGCAGTTCTTC.

This sequence joins TRBV5-1 and TRBJ2-1; a possible D gene is TRBD1 (5 bases). The CDR3 consists of 13 residues. Trimming pared 3 bases from V and 9 bases from J, leaving 13 bases between. Germline V gives CDR1 SGHRS, CDR2 YFSETQ. CDR3: CASSSDMDPEQFF. DNA for the CDR3: TGCGCCAGCAGCTCGGACATGGATCCTGAGCAGTTCTTC. The full variable domain, completed using reference TRBV5-1 and TRBJ2-1, is KAGVTQTPRYLIKTRGQQVTLSCSPISGHRSVSWYQQTPGQGLQFLFEYFSETQRNKGNFPGRFSGRQFSNSRSEMNVSTLELGDSALYLCASSSDMDPEQFFGPGTRLTVL.

The V and J genes are TRBV5-5 and TRBJ2-7; 8 nucleotides align to TRBD1. J gave up 3 bases and V 0 bases, and 2 bases lay outside the gene matches. Germline CDR1 reads SGHKS; CDR2 reads YYEKEE (reference sequence). The CDR3 loop spans 14 amino acids. CDR3: CASSLGQGFYEQYF. The CDR3 nucleotides are TGTGCCAGCAGCTTGGGACAGGGGTTCTACGAGCAGTACTTC.

The V and J genes are TRBV19 and TRBJ1-2; 10 bases are shared with TRBD1. The CDR3 sequence is 14 residues long. With 4 bases clipped from V and 4 bases from J, the junction kept 3 bases outside the gene matches. Germline lookup yields CDR1 LNHDA and CDR2 SQIVND (reference sequence). CDR3 in DNA: TGTGCCAGTAGTAGAGACAGGGGGCCCTATGGCTACACCTTC. Translated: CASSRDRGPYGYTF.

The genes are TRBV7-2 and TRBJ2-1; the match to TRBD2 covers 10 bases. The CDR3 totals 17 residues. V shed 1 base and J 0 bases; nucleotides not matched to a gene: 3. Germline assignment: CDR1 SGHTA and CDR2 FQGNSA. The CDR3 loop is CASSLVAGGASYNEQFF. CDR3 nucleotides: TGTGCCAGCAGCTTAGTAGCGGGAGGCGCCTCCTACAATGAGCAGTTCTTC.

The table lists this clone with a few counts. The V and J genes are TRBV2 and TRBJ2-7, with 8 bases identical to TRBD1. The CDR3 runs to 14 residues. Losses at the gene ends were 3 bases for V and 7 bases for J; bases not matched to a gene: 8. Germline V gene sequence: CDR1 SNHLY, CDR2 FYNNEI. CDR3 sequence: CASSERQGAWEQYF. CDR3 sequence (DNA): TGTGCCAGCAGTGAGAGGCAGGGGGCGTGGGAGCAGTACTTC.

The sample holds a few counts of this clone. The gene calls are TRBV19 and TRBJ2-7; 8 bases match TRBD2. V shed 5 bases, J shed 5 bases, and the junction held 11 bases outside the gene matches. This CDR3 has 15 residues. Germline V gene sequence: CDR1 LNHDA, CDR2 SQIVND (reference sequence). CDR3 nucleotide sequence: TGTGCCAGTAGTCCCGGGGCTAGCGGGTCTCACGAGCAGTACTTC. Its translation: CASSPGASGSHEQYF.

The chain has TRBV7-2 and TRBJ2-1, with 7 bases matching TRBD2. The CDR3 runs to 15 residues. J was trimmed by 0 bases and V by 4 bases; bases with no gene match: 3. Germline CDR1 and CDR2: SGHTA and FQGNSA. CDR3 sequence: CASSSLADSYNEQFF. The CDR3 nucleotides read TGTGCCAGCAGCTCTCTAGCGGACTCCTACAATGAGCAGTTCTTC.

This rearrangement joins TRBV11-2 to TRBJ2-3, with 11 bases fitting TRBD2. CDR1 and CDR2 from the germline V gene are SGHAT and FQNNGV. This CDR3 has 18 amino acids. V shed 5 bases and J 3 bases; nucleotides not matched to a gene: 13. CDR3 protein: CASSPGIGSGRVTDTQYF. CDR3 nucleotide sequence: TGTGCCAGCAGCCCAGGAATAGGTAGCGGGAGGGTGACAGATACGCAGTATTTT.